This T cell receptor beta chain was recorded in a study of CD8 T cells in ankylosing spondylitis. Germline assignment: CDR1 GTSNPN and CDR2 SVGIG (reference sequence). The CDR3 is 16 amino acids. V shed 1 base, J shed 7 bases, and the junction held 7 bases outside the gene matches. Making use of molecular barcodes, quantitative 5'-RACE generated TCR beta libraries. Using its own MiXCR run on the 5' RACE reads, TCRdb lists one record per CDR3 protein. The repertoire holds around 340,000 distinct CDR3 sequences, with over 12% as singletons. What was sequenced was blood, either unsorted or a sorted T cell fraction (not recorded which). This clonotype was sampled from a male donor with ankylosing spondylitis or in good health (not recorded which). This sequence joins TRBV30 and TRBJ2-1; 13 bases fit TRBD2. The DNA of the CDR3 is TGTGCCTGGAGTGACCGGACTAGCGGGAGTATAAATGAGCAGTTCTTC. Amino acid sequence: CAWSDRTSGSINEQFF. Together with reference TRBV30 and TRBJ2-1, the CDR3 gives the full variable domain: SQTIHQWPATLVQPVGSPLSLECTVEGTSNPNLYWYRQAAGRGLQLLFYSVGIGQISSEVPQNLSASRPQDRQFILSSKKLLLSDSGFYLCAWSDRTSGSINEQFFGPGTRLTVL.